Listed below are T cell receptor beta chains from one sample, sequenced in a study of blood T cell repertoires in COVID-19. Repertoires were generated with immunoSEQ multiplex PCR, while TCRdb's copy carries only in-frame clones and drops some. The table shows tens of thousands of clones, with around nine tenths occurring only once. Sequences were obtained from peripheral blood. These receptors were obtained from a man in his forties with COVID-19, enrolled during active disease. The CDR3 runs from the conserved cysteine through the conserved F or W. The D gene is left open where the match is weak. The listing skips clone size in some rows; elsewhere it reads once, few, many or a size class.

>-|-|TRBV3-1/TRBV3-2|TRBJ2-2
CASSLANTGELFF
TGTGCCAGCAGCCTCGCGAACACCGGGGAGCTGTTTTTT
>-|TRBD1|TRBV5-1|TRBJ2-3
CASSPGQPGRDTQYF
TGCGCCAGCAGCCCGGGACAGCCCGGGCGGGATACGCAGTATTTT
>-|-|TRBV5-1|TRBJ1-6
CASSKGQYNSPLHF
TGCGCCAGCTCCAAAGGACAGTATAATTCACCCCTCCACTTT
>-|-|TRBV4-2|TRBJ1-2
CASSQEGVGQSYTF
TGTGCCAGCAGCCAAGAGGGGGTGGGACAAAGCTACACCTTC
>-|TRBD1|TRBV27|TRBJ2-1
CASSSNRGKGNEQFF
TGTGCCAGCAGTTCCAACAGGGGAAAGGGAAATGAGCAGTTCTTC
>few|-|TRBV2|TRBJ2-3
CASSLRDTQYF
TGTGCCAGCAGTCTGAGGGATACGCAGTATTTT
>-|TRBD2|TRBV9|TRBJ2-7
CASSVEAGGSYEQYF
TGTGCCAGCAGCGTAGAAGCGGGAGGGTCCTACGAGCAGTACTTC
>-|-|TRBV2|TRBJ1-5
CASSEGGRKNQPQHF
TGTGCCAGCAGTGAAGGGGGCCGAAAAAATCAGCCCCAGCATTTT
>few|-|TRBV18|TRBJ2-7
CASSPKQGTHEQYF
TGTGCCAGCTCACCAAAACAGGGTACCCACGAGCAGTACTTC
>once|TRBD1|TRBV18|TRBJ1-1
CASSPLRGQVYTEAFF
TGTGCCAGCTCACCCTTACGTGGACAGGTCTACACTGAGGCTTTCTTT
>-|-|TRBV19|TRBJ1-3
CASSRTLSGNTIYF
TGTGCCAGTAGTAGGACACTCTCTGGAAACACCATATATTTT
>-|TRBD2|TRBV5-1|TRBJ2-7
CASSSGGTYEQYF
TGCGCCAGCAGCTCGGGAGGGACCTACGAGCAGTACTTC
>-|TRBD2|TRBV5-1|TRBJ2-7
CASSRLAEGSYEQYF
TGCGCCAGCAGCCGACTAGCGGAGGGCTCCTACGAGCAGTACTTC
>-|-|TRBV28|TRBJ1-5
CVSSLGTGERLDHQPQHF
-
>-|-|TRBV12-3/TRBV12-4|TRBJ1-2
CASSPDRNYGYTF
TGTGCCAGCAGCCCTGACAGAAACTATGGCTACACCTTC
>-|TRBD2|TRBV5-1|TRBJ2-7
CASSRWTSSYEQYF
TGCGCCAGCAGCCGTTGGACTAGTTCCTACGAGCAGTACTTC
>-|-|TRBV19|TRBJ1-5
CASSISTGLQPQHF
TGTGCCAGTAGTATTAGCACAGGGCTTCAGCCCCAGCATTTT
>-|TRBD1|TRBV11-2|TRBJ2-1
CASSSYRGRAGTNEQFF
TGTGCCAGCAGCTCTTACAGGGGGCGGGCAGGTACGAATGAGCAGTTCTTC
>once|-|TRBV5-5|TRBJ2-6
CASTTMVGSSGANVLTF
TGTGCCAGCACCACGATGGTCGGTAGCTCTGGGGCCAACGTCCTGACTTTC
>-|TRBD2|TRBV5-8|TRBJ2-5
CASSSGATSGGNKETQYF
TGTGCCAGCAGCTCCGGGGCGACTAGCGGGGGAAATAAAGAGACCCAGTACTTC
>once|TRBD1|TRBV6-5|TRBJ1-1
CASTLDRVNTEAFF
TGTGCCAGCACCTTAGACAGGGTGAACACTGAAGCTTTCTTT
>few|TRBD1|TRBV6-1|TRBJ2-7
CASSDPGVGQGINEQYF
TGTGCCAGCAGTGACCCTGGGGTGGGACAGGGGATCAACGAGCAGTACTTC
>-|TRBD2|TRBV6-4|TRBJ2-3
CASSDGASGVVGTDTQYF
TGTGCCAGCAGTGACGGGGCTAGCGGCGTAGTGGGAACAGATACGCAGTATTTT
>-|TRBD1|TRBV5-8|TRBJ1-3
CASSRGTDSGNTIYF
TGTGCCAGCAGCCGGGGGACAGACTCTGGAAACACCATATATTTT
>-|-|TRBV11-2|TRBJ2-3
CASSFGISSTDTQYF
TGTGCCAGCAGCTTCGGGATATCTAGCACAGATACGCAGTATTTT
>-|TRBD1|TRBV19|TRBJ1-2
CASSKTGDDYGYTF
TGTGCCAGTAGTAAAACAGGGGACGACTATGGCTACACCTTC
>-|TRBD1|TRBV5-1|TRBJ1-1
CASNTGGNRGNTEAFF
TGCGCCAGCAACACTGGGGGCAACAGGGGGAACACTGAAGCTTTCTTT
>-|TRBD2|TRBV10-3|TRBJ2-1
CAISVGSGDYNEQFF
TGTGCCATCAGTGTAGGTAGCGGGGATTACAATGAGCAGTTCTTC
>-|-|TRBV18|TRBJ2-4
CASSPDIIKNIQYF
TGTGCCAGCTCACCCGACATCATCAAAAACATTCAGTACTTC
>-|TRBD1|TRBV15|TRBJ1-1
CATSRPTGDAEAFF
TGTGCCACCAGCAGACCCACAGGGGACGCTGAAGCTTTCTTT
>-|-|TRBV3-1/TRBV3-2|TRBJ1-2
CASSQAGNHNGYTF
TGTGCCAGCAGCCAAGCGGGAAACCACAATGGCTACACCTTC
>-|-|TRBV21-1|TRBJ1-2
CASSKARVNYGYTF
TGTGCCAGCAGCAAAGCCAGGGTAAACTATGGCTACACCTTC
>-|-|TRBV6-2/TRBV6-3|TRBJ1-2
CASSPTGDYGYTF
TGTGCCAGCAGTCCGACAGGCGACTATGGCTACACCTTC
>-|TRBD1|TRBV9|TRBJ1-1
CASSRRTGPSTEAFF
TGTGCCAGCAGCCGGAGGACAGGGCCTAGCACTGAAGCTTTCTTT
>-|TRBD1|TRBV18|TRBJ2-7
CASSLLAGQGSNEQYF
TGTGCCAGCTCACTTCTAGCCGGACAGGGATCAAACGAGCAGTACTTC
>-|TRBD1|TRBV24-1|TRBJ2-7
CATSEPPGTGYGEQYF
TGTGCCACCAGTGAACCCCCCGGGACAGGGTATGGGGAGCAGTACTTC
>-|TRBD2|TRBV30|TRBJ2-2
CAWMKASGGAGTGELFF
TGTGCCTGGATGAAGGCTAGCGGGGGGGCCGGCACCGGGGAGCTGTTTTTT
>-|-|TRBV12-5|TRBJ1-1
CASDSYGGAEAFF
TGTGCTAGTGATTCCTACGGGGGGGCTGAAGCTTTCTTT
>-|-|TRBV28|TRBJ1-4
CASSWGYEKLFF
TGTGCCAGCAGTTGGGGCTATGAAAAACTGTTTTTT
>once|-|TRBV12-3/TRBV12-4|TRBJ2-5
CASSPGGGETQYF
TGTGCCAGCAGCCCCGGAGGTGGGGAGACCCAGTACTTC
>-|TRBD2|TRBV10-3|TRBJ2-7
CASRTSGNVYEQYF
TGTGCCTCAAGGACTAGCGGGAACGTTTACGAGCAGTACTTC
>-|TRBD2|TRBV4-2|TRBJ2-1
CASSQGEGTSGANEQFF
TGTGCCAGCAGCCAAGGCGAAGGGACTAGCGGGGCCAATGAGCAGTTCTTC
>-|TRBD2|TRBV3-1/TRBV3-2|TRBJ2-5
CASSQGLAGGETQYF
TGTGCCAGCAGCCAAGGTCTAGCGGGGGGAGAGACCCAGTACTTC
>-|TRBD1|TRBV19|TRBJ1-5
CASSIDGQGDQPQHF
TGTGCCAGTAGTATAGATGGGCAGGGGGATCAGCCCCAGCATTTT
>few|-|TRBV9|TRBJ1-2
CASSEGDGPLYGYTF
TGTGCCAGCAGCGAGGGGGACGGACCCTTATATGGCTACACCTTC
>-|TRBD2|TRBV9|TRBJ2-3
CASSPSGSGTDTQYF
TGTGCCAGCAGCCCTAGCGGGAGCGGCACAGATACGCAGTATTTT
>-|-|TRBV9|TRBJ1-1
CASSVIAGSNEGTEAFF
TGTGCCAGCAGCGTAATCGCAGGGTCAAACGAAGGCACTGAAGCTTTCTTT
>-|TRBD1|TRBV7-6|TRBJ2-5
CASSFGQGETQYF
TGTGCCAGCAGCTTCGGACAGGGGGAGACCCAGTACTTC
>-|-|TRBV28|TRBJ1-6
CASSPDGGYSPLHF
TGTGCCAGCAGCCCAGACGGCGGGTATTCACCCCTCCACTTT
>-|TRBD1|TRBV28|TRBJ1-3
CASSGQVLSSGNTIYF
TGTGCCAGCAGTGGACAGGTTTTGAGCTCTGGAAACACCATATATTTT
>-|TRBD2|TRBV3-1/TRBV3-2|TRBJ2-5
CASSQGAGKETQYF
TGTGCCAGCAGCCAAGGAGCGGGAAAAGAGACCCAGTACTTC
>-|-|TRBV28|TRBJ1-5
CASSQGYQPQHF
TGTGCCAGCAGCCAGGGGTATCAGCCCCAGCATTTT
>-|TRBD1|TRBV6-6|TRBJ2-3
CASSTPGTVRTDTQYF
TGTGCCAGCAGTACCCCCGGGACAGTTCGCACAGATACGCAGTATTTT